A selection of T cell receptor beta chains follows, all from one sample in a study of OX40 agonist ivuxolimab in advanced cancers. The method was immunoSEQ multiplex PCR; TCRdb's version includes in-frame clones alone and lacks a portion of them. The table records 21,000 or so clones, more than 65% of them present only once. Sample: CD4+ or CD8+ T cells sorted from blood, taken in a trial of the OX40 agonist ivuxolimab. These receptors all stem from an adult with an advanced solid tumor such as melanoma, head and neck, liver or kidney cancer. Both conserved end residues are part of each CDR3. D genes are given only for firm matches. Part of the rows lack a size; the others show once, few, many or a class for expanded clones.

CDR3nt	CDR3aa	v_gene	j_gene	d_gene	abundance
TGTGCCTGGGGCAGCTTCGGGGGGGCCTTCATTTCGGCAGATACGCAGTATTTT	CAWGSFGGAFISADTQYF	TRBV30	TRBJ2-3	TRBD2	.
TGTGCCAGCAGTTATCGCGGGAATCCAGATACGCAGTATTTT	CASSYRGNPDTQYF	TRBV6-6	TRBJ2-3	.	.
TGTGCCAGCAGCTCTAGACGCTCCTACGAGCAGTACTTC	CASSSRRSYEQYF	TRBV7-2	TRBJ2-7	.	.
TGTGCCAGCAGTCGGGGACCGGGCCAGGAGCAGTTCTTC	CASSRGPGQEQFF	TRBV7-7	TRBJ2-1	.	.
TGTGCCAGCAGCCAAGAACTTGGCGGGAATCAGCCCCAGCATTTT	CASSQELGGNQPQHF	TRBV4-2	TRBJ1-5	.	few
TGTGCCAGCAGCCCATCCCCCGGGGCTAGCGGCTACGAGCAGTACTTC	CASSPSPGASGYEQYF	TRBV4-2	TRBJ2-7	TRBD2	.
TGTGCCAGCAGCACTCAACTGACAGGGGGTACCTCTGGAAACACCATATATTTT	CASSTQLTGGTSGNTIYF	TRBV9	TRBJ1-3	TRBD1	.
TGTGCCAGCAGTTACAGGAACTATGGCTACACCTTC	CASSYRNYGYTF	TRBV6-6	TRBJ1-2	.	.
TGTGCCAGAAGAGGTGGACAGAACAATCAGCCCCAGCATTTT	CARRGGQNNQPQHF	TRBV5-3	TRBJ1-5	.	few
TGTGCCACCAGCAGAGAAGGGGGACAGAGGGTAAACACCATATATTTT	CATSREGGQRVNTIYF	TRBV15	TRBJ1-3	TRBD1	.
TGTGCCAGCAGCTTCGGTCGAACAGATACGCAGTATTTT	CASSFGRTDTQYF	TRBV7-8	TRBJ2-3	.	.
TGCGCCAGCAGTACAGGGATCAACTATGGCTACACCTTC	CASSTGINYGYTF	TRBV10-1	TRBJ1-2	.	.
TGTGCCAGCAGCGAGCGGGGACAGAATGAAGCTTTCTTT	CASSERGQNEAFF	TRBV9	TRBJ1-1	TRBD1	few
TGTGCCAGCAGCCAGGGACCAGGGGTAGGGGCCAACGTCCTGACTTTC	CASSQGPGVGANVLTF	TRBV4-2	TRBJ2-6	.	.
TGTACGGGGACTGAAGCTTTCTTT	CTGTEAFF	TRBV6-4	TRBJ1-1	.	.
TGTGCCAGCAGTTACTCGTATCCGGCAGGAAACTATGGCTACACCTTC	CASSYSYPAGNYGYTF	TRBV6-5	TRBJ1-2	.	.
TGCAGCGCCGCTAGTATAGGGGAGACCCAGTACTTC	CSAASIGETQYF	TRBV29-1	TRBJ2-5	.	.
TGTGCCAGCAGCGCGGACAGAGCCTCCTACGAGCAGTACTTC	CASSADRASYEQYF	TRBV9	TRBJ2-7	.	.
TGTGCCAGCAGGCGATCGACAGGGAACACCATATATTTT	CASRRSTGNTIYF	TRBV9	TRBJ1-3	TRBD1	medium-sized
TGTGCCAGCAGACAAAGCTCCTATAATTCACCCCTCCACTTT	CASRQSSYNSPLHF	TRBV6-5	TRBJ1-6	.	.
TGTGCCAGCAGTGTCGCCAGGGTGGGTAACCATGGCTACACCTTC	CASSVARVGNHGYTF	TRBV25-1	TRBJ1-2	.	.
TGTGCCAGTAGTCGGTACTACGAGCAGTACTTC	CASSRYYEQYF	TRBV19	TRBJ2-7	.	few
TGTGCCGCTTTCACAAACAGGGACGATGGCTACACCTTC	CAAFTNRDDGYTF	TRBV6-1	TRBJ1-2	.	.
TGTGCCAGCATCCATCTCGAGGGGCCATCGAACACCGGGGAGCTGTTTTTT	CASIHLEGPSNTGELFF	TRBV7-7	TRBJ2-2	.	.
TGCGCCAGCAGCCAAGAAAGGCAGGGCAGGCGGCCCCAGCATTTT	CASSQERQGRRPQHF	TRBV4-3	TRBJ1-5	.	medium-sized
TGTGCCAGCAGCTTCGACCCACGGGGATACGAGCAGTACTTC	CASSFDPRGYEQYF	TRBV11-1	TRBJ2-7	.	.
TGTGCCAGCAGCCCCCGGGAGCCCGTTTCGTCGTACACCTTC	CASSPREPVSSYTF	TRBV7-9	TRBJ1-2	.	few
TGTGCCAGCAGTGAAAGGGGGGCCGAGGGGCTGCAGTTCTTC	CASSERGAEGLQFF	TRBV6-1	TRBJ2-1	.	.
TGTGCCAGCAGCTCTCCCCCCTTGACAGGGAACTCCTACGAGCAGTACTTC	CASSSPPLTGNSYEQYF	TRBV11-2	TRBJ2-7	TRBD1	once
TGTGCCAGCAGCCTCGGCGGGGCTGGTGGCTACACCTTC	CASSLGGAGGYTF	TRBV7-3	TRBJ1-2	.	.
TGTGCCAGTAGGGGACCCCGAGAGGGCGGCTACACCTTC	CASRGPREGGYTF	TRBV19	TRBJ1-2	.	.
TGTGCCAGTAGACTCCAAGGGCCAGGGGATGCCTACGAGCAGTACTTC	CASRLQGPGDAYEQYF	TRBV19	TRBJ2-7	.	.
TGTGCCAGCAGCCCCCCTGCGCAAGAGACCCAGTACTTC	CASSPPAQETQYF	TRBV28	TRBJ2-5	.	.
TGTGCCAGCAGCCCCGTTCAGACAGTACTGCATGGCTACACCTTC	CASSPVQTVLHGYTF	TRBV7-6	TRBJ1-2	.	.
TGCGCCAGCAGCCAAGAGGACAGGAGGGATCAGCCCCAGCATTTT	CASSQEDRRDQPQHF	TRBV4-1	TRBJ1-5	TRBD1	once
TGTGCCAGCAGTGAGGGGCTACCTGGAAACACCATATATTTT	CASSEGLPGNTIYF	TRBV6-1	TRBJ1-3	.	.
TGTGCCAGCAGTGGGGGTCCCGGGAACTATGGCTACACCTTC	CASSGGPGNYGYTF	TRBV4-2	TRBJ1-2	.	.
TGCAGCGTTGATACAGGGTTCTCTGGAAACACCATATATTTT	CSVDTGFSGNTIYF	TRBV29-1	TRBJ1-3	.	.
TGTGCCAGCAGCTTAGAAGGGGGGACAGGGGGCTACGAGCAGTACTTC	CASSLEGGTGGYEQYF	TRBV7-2	TRBJ2-7	TRBD1	.
TGTGCCATCAGAAAGCGGGGGGGCCTGTCCGCGGTTTGCATTCAGTACTTC	CAIRKRGGLSAVCIQYF	TRBV10-3	TRBJ2-4	TRBD2	few
TGTGCCAGCAGTTCACGACAGCGGAACACTGAAGCTTTCTTT	CASSSRQRNTEAFF	TRBV6-5	TRBJ1-1	.	few
TGTGCCAGCAGTTACTCCCCTGAGGTTGGCTACACCTTC	CASSYSPEVGYTF	TRBV6-5	TRBJ1-2	.	once
TGTGCCAGTAGTATTCTACCACAGGGGGCGCGTACCGGGGAGCTGTTTTTT	CASSILPQGARTGELFF	TRBV19	TRBJ2-2	TRBD1	.
TGTGCCTCCCTTATCCCCGGGGGCGAGCAGTACTTC	CASLIPGGEQYF	TRBV30	TRBJ2-7	.	.
TGCGCCAGCAGCGTGGACAACGGCTATGGCTACACCTTC	CASSVDNGYGYTF	TRBV5-1	TRBJ1-2	.	medium-sized
TGTGCCAGCAGCTTAGAACGGGGGGCCGGACACGATGAGCAGTTCTTC	CASSLERGAGHDEQFF	TRBV13	TRBJ2-1	.	few
TGTGCCAGCAGCTTGTGGGGGATACAGGTCTTCAACTATGGCTACACCTTC	CASSLWGIQVFNYGYTF	TRBV5-6	TRBJ1-2	.	.
TGTGCCAGCAGCCCCATGGAAGCGGGGGGGCTAGATACGCAGTATTTT	CASSPMEAGGLDTQYF	TRBV13	TRBJ2-3	TRBD2	.
TGTGCCAGCAGTTTATGGACAGGGGGCGTCACTGAAGCTTTCTTT	CASSLWTGGVTEAFF	TRBV28	TRBJ1-1	TRBD1	few
TGTGCCAGTAGCGGACAGCGACATGGCTACACCTTC	CASSGQRHGYTF	TRBV19	TRBJ1-2	.	.
TGTGCTAGTGGTTTGCCCTCAGGGAGGGGGGACTATGGCTACACCTTC	CASGLPSGRGDYGYTF	TRBV12-5	TRBJ1-2	.	.
TGTGCCAGCAGCTTGGAAGAGGGGGGCTCCTACGAGCAGTACTTC	CASSLEEGGSYEQYF	TRBV5-5	TRBJ2-7	.	.
TGTGCCAGCAGTTACTCCCGGGGGGCGGTTGGCTACACCTTC	CASSYSRGAVGYTF	TRBV6-7	TRBJ1-2	.	.
TGTGCCAGCAGCTTGCAGTCTAATGAAAAACTGTTTTTT	CASSLQSNEKLFF	TRBV7-9	TRBJ1-4	.	few
TGTGCCAGCAGCTCCGTTGCTACGCAGTATTTT	CASSSVATQYF	TRBV5-4	TRBJ2-3	.	.
TGCGCCAGCAGCTTGAATCGCGAGGGGGCCCAGTACTTC	CASSLNREGAQYF	TRBV5-1	TRBJ2-5	.	.
TGTGCCAGCAGCCGGAGGACTAGCGGGGGACTGTTGGATACGCAGTATTTT	CASSRRTSGGLLDTQYF	TRBV11-2	TRBJ2-3	TRBD2	.
TGTGCCACCAGACCGGAAGTGGGCAGGATCAACTATGGCTACACCTTC	CATRPEVGRINYGYTF	TRBV18	TRBJ1-2	.	few